This T cell receptor (beta chain) was recorded in a study of shared T cell receptors in the human thymus. The CDR3 consists of 12 residues. V lost 10 bases, J lost 7 bases, and 7 bases stayed unmatched. The germline gives CDR1 MNHNS, CDR2 SASEGT. The method was immunoSEQ multiplex PCR; TCRdb's version includes in-frame clones alone and lacks a portion of them. The sample yields some 660,000 clones, around 87% seen once. In its sample, this clone was seen once. These data were also reused for a study on human thymus T cells. That work contributes: Serving as donors were healthy Finnish infants, each of whom was having open corrective surgery for congenital heart defects. Resections from corrective heart surgery supplied the thymus tissue. It looked as if thymic and blood repertoires used V and J genes in a biased way. Thymic repertoires of unrelated individuals were reported in related research to overlap highly.

V is TRBV6-1 and J is TRBJ1-5, with 7 bases that match TRBD1. This TCR came from a boy under two years old with a congenital heart defect. The sample comprised thymocytes. CDR3 sequence reads: CATTGALQPQHF. The CDR3 DNA is TGTGCCACAACAGGGGCTCTACAGCCCCAGCATTTT.